The 27 T cell receptor beta chains in this list originate from one sample, sequenced in a study of blood T cell repertoires in COVID-19. The method was immunoSEQ multiplex PCR; TCRdb's version includes in-frame clones alone and lacks a portion of them. Of about 180,000 clones in the sample, roughly three quarters were seen once. The sequencing sample was made of peripheral blood. The receptors derive from an elderly woman with COVID-19, enrolled during active disease.

The rearrangement links TRBV30 to TRBJ1-2, with unresolved D. Germline CDR1 and CDR2: GTSNPN and SVGIG (reference sequence). The V end lost 4 bases, the J end lost 1 base, and 4 bases lay between the germline ends. This CDR3 contains 11 residues. The CDR3 sequence is CAWTVNYGYTF. In DNA, the CDR3 is TGTGCCTGGACAGTTAACTATGGCTACACCTTC.

The J gene is TRBJ2-1, the V gene TRBV11-3, with 10 bases identical to TRBD2. V lost 5 bases to trimming and J lost 0 bases; unmatched junction nucleotides: 7. The CDR3 has 17 amino acids. Germline loops: CDR1 SGHNT, CDR2 YENEEA. The CDR3 sequence is CASSARPSGSSYNEQFF. DNA for the CDR3: TGTGCCAGCAGCGCGAGGCCTAGCGGGAGCTCCTACAATGAGCAGTTCTTC.

This chain joins TRBV5-1 and TRBJ1-3; a possible D gene is TRBD1 (6 bases). Germline assignment: CDR1 SGHRS and CDR2 YFSETQ. Between the trimmed V and J ends, which lost 0 bases and 2 bases, there was a span of 18 bases. The CDR3 is made up of 18 amino acids. CDR3 bases: TGCGCCAGCAGCTTGGGGATCTCGGGGGGCCTGGCTGGAAACACCATATATTTT. Its translation is CASSLGISGGLAGNTIYF.

The chain has TRBV7-8 and TRBJ1-1, with D possibly being TRBD1 (5 bases). The germline V gene has CDR1 SGHVS and CDR2 FQNEAQ. Trimming removed 6 bases from V and 1 base from J, with 12 bases in between. The CDR3 length is 14 residues. The CDR3 loop reads CASSRDRQNTEAFF. CDR3 nucleotides: TGTGCCAGCAGTCGAGACAGACAGAACACTGAAGCTTTCTTT. The complete variable domain, with remaining parts taken from reference TRBV7-8 and TRBJ1-1, reads GAGVSQSPRYKVAKRGQDVALRCDPISGHVSLFWYQQALGQGPEFLTYFQNEAQLDKSGLPSDRFFAERPEGSVSTLKIQRTQQEDSAVYLCASSRDRQNTEAFFGQGTRLTVV.

With regard to this clone: One junction end disagrees with the germline gene, perhaps due to a read error. V and J are TRBV3-1 (or the pseudogene TRBV3-2) and TRBJ1-2; D not certain. Germline CDR1 and CDR2: LGHDT and YNNKEL (reference sequence). This CDR3 has 12 residues. In nucleotides, the CDR3 is TGTGCCAGCACCCAAGGTACCAGGGGCTACACCTTC. Translation: CASTQGTRGYTF.

The chain carries TRBV5-4 and TRBJ2-3; TRBD2 aligns across 9 bases. From germline, CDR1 is SGHNT and CDR2 YYREEE (reference sequence). The J segment lost 0 bases and the V segment lost 4 bases, leaving 3 bases of the junction unmatched. CDR3 size: 15 residues. The DNA for the CDR3 is TGTGCCAGCAGCCTAGCGGGATTTAGCACAGATACGCAGTATTTT. It encodes CASSLAGFSTDTQYF.

The genes are TRBV4-1 and TRBJ2-1, with 10 bases identical to TRBD2. This CDR3 region has 15 residues. Trimming cost V 2 bases and J 6 bases; bases outside gene matches: 4. The germline gives CDR1 MGHRA, CDR2 YSYEKL. This CDR3 is CASSQLAGVGNEQFF. The DNA for the CDR3 is TGCGCCAGCAGCCAACTAGCGGGAGTAGGCAATGAGCAGTTCTTC.

The rearrangement joins TRBV6-2 or TRBV6-3 to TRBJ2-1; D is unclear. CDR3 length equals 12 residues. In germline, CDR1 is MNHEY, CDR2 SVGEGT. The V gene lost 0 bases and the J gene lost 10 bases, with 7 bases spanning the gap. CDR3 nucleotides: TGTGCCAGCAGTTACTCTACAGTCGAGCAGTTCTTC. Translated: CASSYSTVEQFF.

The CDR3 DNA sequence: TGCGCCAGCAGCTTGCCCACCGACGCGGCTGAGCAGTTCTTC. It specifies CASSLPTDAAEQFF. This chain uses TRBV5-1 with TRBJ2-1; D unresolved. Trimming removed 1 base from V and 9 bases from J, with 14 bases in between. The CDR3 is made up of 14 amino acids. Germline V gene data show CDR1 as SGHRS and CDR2 as YFSETQ.

Written as DNA, the CDR3 is TGTGCCAGCAGCTTCGGGGACACCTCCTACGAGCAGTACTTC. Translated, it gives CASSFGDTSYEQYF. This chain joins TRBV13 and TRBJ2-7; a possible D gene is TRBD1 (6 bases). Germline V lookup: CDR1 PRHDT, CDR2 FYEKMQ (reference sequence). Trimming took 3 bases from V and 0 from J, leaving 9 bases between them. The CDR3 runs to 14 residues.

V and J are TRBV13 and TRBJ2-1; 9 nucleotides agree with TRBD2. The V gene end was trimmed by 9 bases and the J gene end by 6 bases; junction bases not matched to a gene: 15. Looked up from germline, CDR1 is PRHDT and CDR2 is FYEKMQ (reference sequence). This CDR3 contains 16 residues. CDR3 DNA: TGTGCCAGTGGCCAGGGGGTCGGCGGGAGGGGCAATGAGCAGTTCTTC. Translated, it gives CASGQGVGGRGNEQFF.

The CDR3 coding sequence is TGCGCCAGCAGCGCCGTACAGGGCCCGAGAGGCGGCTACACCTTC. This encodes CASSAVQGPRGGYTF. The rearrangement links TRBV5-1 to TRBJ1-2, with D perhaps matching TRBD1 (6 bases). Germline V gene data show CDR1 as SGHRS and CDR2 as YFSETQ. This CDR3 contains 15 residues. Trimming took off 4 bases at V and 8 bases at J, with 21 bases between the two ends.

The chain couples TRBV18 to TRBJ1-2; D is uncertain. The germline CDR1 and CDR2 sequences are KGHSH and LQKENI. The CDR3 is 14 residues long. With 9 bases removed from V and 7 bases from J, the gap between germline ends came to 21 bases. The CDR3 region has the DNA TGTGCCAGTACCCCCGGCAGCGCGACCGGTGGCTACACCTTC. Protein: CASTPGSATGGYTF.

The chain is built from TRBV5-4 and TRBJ1-1; 8 positions agree with TRBD1. The V and J ends lost 4 bases and 4 bases, in that order; junction bases with no gene match: 6. Per the germline V gene, CDR1 is SGHNT and CDR2 is YYREEE (reference sequence). The CDR3 totals 14 residues. Here the CDR3 reads CASSLQGVGTEAFF. CDR3 DNA: TGTGCCAGCAGCCTACAGGGGGTGGGCACTGAAGCTTTCTTT.

This clone occurred once. The chain's CDR3 is CSVELAAGASYEQYF. The CDR3 DNA sequence: TGCAGCGTTGAACTGGCAGCCGGAGCCTCCTACGAGCAGTACTTC. The chain uses TRBV29-1 and TRBJ2-7; no clear D gene. V lost 2 bases, J lost 0 bases, and 14 bases lay in between. CDR3 size: 15 residues. The germline V gene encodes CDR1 SQVTM and CDR2 ANQGSEA.

This clone has a single count. This chain links TRBV9 with TRBJ2-1; TRBD2 agrees at 15 bases. This CDR3 region has 19 residues. V lost 0 bases to trimming and J lost 7 bases; unmatched junction nucleotides: 11. From germline, CDR1 is SGDLS and CDR2 YYNGEE. CDR3 nucleotide sequence: TGTGCCAGCAGCGTAGTCCCAAGGACTAGCGGGGGGGCCGTGAATGAGCAGTTCTTC. As protein: CASSVVPRTSGGAVNEQFF.

The chain carries TRBV24-1 and TRBJ2-1; the match to TRBD2 covers 9 bases. CDR3 length: 16 amino acids. Germline lookup yields CDR1 KGHDR and CDR2 SFDVKD. V trimming: 4 bases; J trimming: 7 bases; junction bases outside the gene matches: 10. The chain's CDR3 is CATSEFSGRTLNEQFF. The CDR3 region has the DNA TGTGCCACCAGTGAATTTAGCGGGAGAACCTTAAATGAGCAGTTCTTC.

The CDR3 loop is CASRRETDTQYF. The CDR3 DNA reads as TGTGCCAGCAGGAGGGAAACAGATACGCAGTATTTT. This chain links TRBV2 with TRBJ2-3, with D maybe TRBD2 (5 bases). Germline loops: CDR1 SNHLY, CDR2 FYNNEI. V lost 6 bases and J 3 bases, leaving 7 bases between the germline ends. CDR3 length equals 12 residues.

This rearrangement joins TRBV2 to TRBJ2-5, with 13 bases aligning to TRBD2. Germline V gene lookup returns CDR1 SNHLY and CDR2 FYNNEI. The CDR3 is 14 residues long. V trimming: 5 bases; J trimming: 5 bases; junction bases outside the gene matches: 2. The CDR3 sequence is CASSLGLAGETQYF. CDR3 DNA sequence: TGTGCCAGCAGTTTGGGACTAGCGGGGGAGACCCAGTACTTC.

The chain couples TRBV7-9 to TRBJ2-7; 7 bases are shared with TRBD2. The V gene end was trimmed by 5 bases and the J gene end by 6 bases; junction bases not matched to a gene: 10. The CDR3 is made up of 14 amino acids. From germline, CDR1 is SEHNR and CDR2 FQNEAQ (reference sequence). For the CDR3, the DNA is TGTGCCAGCAGCATCAGCGGGACCCTGCTCGAGCAGTACTTC. It is translated as CASSISGTLLEQYF.

As concerns this clone: Its ends do not fully match the called genes, so a read error is possible. This chain links TRBV5-1 with TRBJ2-7; 8 bases line up with TRBD1. This CDR3 has 15 amino acids. Germline CDR1 reads SGHRS; CDR2 reads YFSETQ. In DNA, the CDR3 is TGCGCCAGCGGCTTCGGGACAGGAGGTACCTACGAGCAGTACTTC. Translating it yields CASGFGTGGTYEQYF.

The chain uses TRBV12-5 and TRBJ2-5; a weak D match, TRBD2 (6 bases). CDR1 LGHNT and CDR2 FRNRAP come from the germline V gene. The CDR3 is 14 amino acids. V lost 5 bases and J lost 5, with 15 bases in between. The CDR3 sequence: CASGLFAGSETQYF. CDR3 coding DNA: TGTGCTAGTGGTCTTTTTGCGGGAAGCGAGACCCAGTACTTC.

V is TRBV7-6 and J is TRBJ1-1; a weak D match, TRBD1 (5 bases). In germline, CDR1 is SGHVS, CDR2 FNYEAQ. V shed 5 bases and J shed 6 bases, with 19 bases lying between them. CDR3 length equals 15 residues. The CDR3 region is CASSLQDGGRAEAFF. The DNA for the CDR3 is TGTGCCAGCAGCCTCCAGGACGGGGGGAGGGCTGAAGCTTTCTTT.

CDR3 bases: TGTGCCAGCAGTTACTCGGCGGGGGGTTCCTACGAGCAGTACTTC. Protein sequence: CASSYSAGGSYEQYF. The V and J genes are TRBV6-2 or TRBV6-3 and TRBJ2-7, with 8 bases lining up with TRBD2. The CDR3 has 15 residues. In germline, CDR1 is MNHEY, CDR2 SVGEGT. With V trimmed by 0 bases and J by 1 base, 2 bases remained unmatched.

The chain carries TRBV18 and TRBJ1-6; the D gene is possibly TRBD1 (6 bases). CDR1 is KGHSH, CDR2 LQKENI, per germline. The CDR3 spans 19 residues. Deletions cut 4 bases from V and 4 bases from J, with 23 bases between. Here the CDR3 reads CASSRGQSSPPQYNSPLHF. The CDR3 DNA follows: TGTGCCAGCTCACGCGGACAGAGCAGCCCGCCTCAGTATAATTCACCCCTCCACTTT.

The V call is TRBV19, the J call TRBJ2-7; possibly TRBD1 for D (6 bases). CDR1 and CDR2 (germline): LNHDA, SQIVND (reference sequence). The CDR3 extends over 12 amino acids. The V end was cut by 10 bases, the J end by 5 bases, with 15 bases between. The CDR3 region has the DNA TGTGCCACCCAGGGACACCATCACGAGCAGTACTTC. It translates to CATQGHHHEQYF.

This clone was observed a few times. The chain combines TRBV19 with TRBJ2-1, with D maybe TRBD1 (6 bases). Deletions cut 5 bases from V and 6 bases from J, with 11 bases between. This CDR3 contains 13 residues. The germline V gene has CDR1 LNHDA and CDR2 SQIVND (reference sequence). CDR3 residues: CASSSRTVNEQFF. CDR3 nucleotide sequence: TGTGCCAGTAGTTCAAGGACAGTCAATGAGCAGTTCTTC.